Listed here are 19 T cell receptor beta chains from one sample, sequenced in a study of T cells in Graves' hyperthyroidism and ophthalmopathy. RNA transcripts provided the source from which TCR beta CDR3 regions were amplified. TCR CDR3 regions were first amplified by RT-PCR with HTBI primers. In TCRdb, the multiplex PCR reads were re-called with MiXCR into one record per CDR3 protein. The sample shows roughly 740,000 distinct CDR3 sequences, about a sixth of them seen only once. Sample: blood. The receptors were gathered from a man aged 18 to 29 with Graves' hyperthyroidism.

The V call is TRBV24-1, the J call TRBJ1-5, with D uncertain. The CDR3 sequence is 15 residues long. The V and J ends lost 4 bases and 1 base respectively, with 10 bases between them. Looked up from germline, CDR1 is KGHDR and CDR2 is SFDVKD. The DNA of the CDR3 is TGTGCCACCAGTGAACACGGTGGGAGCAATCAGCCCCAGCATTTT. This translates into CATSEHGGSNQPQHF.

The sample holds a few counts of this clonotype. In this CDR3 the conserved last residue, phenylalanine or tryptophan, is missing, so a read error is likely. This sequence joins TRBV5-1 and TRBJ2-6, with D perhaps TRBD2 (5 bases). There are 18 residues in the CDR3. The germline gives CDR1 SGHRS, CDR2 YFSETQ. V lost 2 bases and J 4 bases, leaving 19 bases between the germline ends. This CDR3 is CASSFTGSPTGGANVLTL. Here the CDR3 DNA reads TGCGCCAGCAGCTTTACCGGGTCCCCAACGGGAGGGGCCAACGTCCTGACTCTC.

The CDR3 loop is CASIDREANQPQHF. The CDR3, as DNA: TGTGCCAGCATCGACAGGGAAGCCAATCAGCCCCAGCATTTT. The chain has TRBV27 and TRBJ1-5, with 7 bases lining up with TRBD1. The V gene's germline CDR1 is MNHEY and CDR2 SMNVEV (reference sequence). V was pared by 7 bases and J by 3 bases, with 6 bases of the junction left unmatched. This CDR3 has 14 amino acids.

Many counts were recorded for this clonotype. This chain connects TRBV28 to TRBJ1-4; 7 nucleotides match TRBD1. The junction had 5 bases not matched to a gene; V was cut back by 10 bases and J by 3 bases. The germline gives CDR1 MDHEN, CDR2 SYDVKM. The CDR3 sequence is 13 residues long. The CDR3 DNA follows: TGTGCCACAACGGGGACAGCTAATGAAAAACTGTTTTTT. Amino acid sequence: CATTGTANEKLFF.

This clonotype was seen at least ten times. The chain links TRBV20-1 to TRBJ2-1; 7 positions match TRBD1. There are 14 residues in the CDR3. V dropped 3 bases and J dropped 4; count of bases not matched to a gene: 6. Looked up from germline, CDR1 is DFQATT and CDR2 is SNEGSKA (reference sequence). The CDR3 is CSASRGPLYNEQFF. The CDR3 DNA is TGCAGTGCTAGTAGGGGGCCTCTATACAATGAGCAGTTCTTC.

This clonotype came up many times. The chain has TRBV19 and TRBJ2-3; 13 bases line up with TRBD2. Germline CDR1 and CDR2: LNHDA and SQIVND (reference sequence). The CDR3 consists of 17 residues. J lost 0 bases, V lost 6 bases, and 6 bases had no gene match. CDR3 in DNA: TGTGCCAGTAGCGGGACTAGCGGGGCCATTAGCACAGATACGCAGTATTTT. Protein sequence: CASSGTSGAISTDTQYF.

This clonotype has just a few counts. This sequence joins TRBV20-1 and TRBJ2-6, with D possibly being TRBD2 (7 bases). Trimming shortened V by 5 bases and J by 2 bases, and 13 bases separated the two germline ends. Germline V gives CDR1 DFQATT, CDR2 SNEGSKA (reference sequence). CDR3 length equals 15 residues. The CDR3 nucleotides read TGCAGTGCTGGGGGGGCGGGCGCTGGGGCCAACGTCCTGACTTTC. Protein: CSAGGAGAGANVLTF.

This clonotype was seen repeatedly, ten times or more. The gene calls are TRBV7-2 and TRBJ2-5; 7 nucleotides line up with TRBD1. V lost 6 bases and J lost 4; bases outside the gene matches: 8. Looked up from germline, CDR1 is SGHTA and CDR2 is FQGNSA. CDR3 length equals 14 residues. The CDR3 sequence is CASSSGTVRETQYF. The CDR3 DNA reads as TGTGCCAGCAGTTCCGGGACAGTGAGAGAGACCCAGTACTTC.

As regards this clonotype: The junction departs from the called germline gene at one end, perhaps through a read error. The V gene is TRBV7-7, the J gene TRBJ2-2; no firm D call. The length of the CDR3 is 14 residues. Per germline, CDR1 SSHAT and CDR2 FNYEAQ (reference sequence). CDR3 sequence reads: CASSFNGDTGELFF. Here the CDR3 DNA reads TGTGCTAGCAGCTTCAATGGAGACACCGGGGAGCTGTTTTTT.

In its sample, this clonotype was seen many times. This chain uses TRBV24-1 with TRBJ2-3, with 10 bases aligning to TRBD2. Germline lookup yields CDR1 KGHDR and CDR2 SFDVKD. There are 15 residues in the CDR3. Trimming took 3 bases from V and 6 from J; bases not matched to a gene: 5. The CDR3 loop is CATSDPSGSADTQYF. CDR3 sequence (DNA): TGTGCCACCAGTGATCCTAGCGGGAGCGCCGATACGCAGTATTTT.

This clonotype has a count of ten or more. V is TRBV12-3 or TRBV12-4 and J is TRBJ1-1, with D maybe TRBD1 (5 bases). CDR3 length equals 12 residues. V was pared by 2 bases and J by 8 bases, with 9 bases between. The CDR3 bases are TGTGCCAGCAGTTTACAGGGTGCAGAAGCTTTCTTT. It is translated as CASSLQGAEAFF.

This chain uses TRBV4-1 with TRBJ1-6; TRBD1 agrees at 11 bases. Unmatched junction bases numbered 6, after V lost 2 bases and J lost 9 bases. CDR3 length: 16 residues. Germline V gene lookup returns CDR1 MGHRA and CDR2 YSYEKL. CDR3 in amino acids: CASSQPWTGGGSPLHF. For the CDR3, the DNA is TGCGCCAGCAGCCAACCCTGGACAGGGGGCGGTTCACCCCTCCACTTT.

This clonotype was detected ten times or more. This sequence joins TRBV6-1 and TRBJ1-1, with 8 bases aligning to TRBD1. The V and J ends lost 4 bases and 1 base, in that order; junction bases with no gene match: 2. This CDR3 is built from 14 residues. Germline-derived CDR1 and CDR2 are MNHNS and SASEGT. The CDR3 is CASSGQGSNTEAFF. The CDR3 DNA reads as TGTGCCAGCAGTGGACAGGGGTCGAACACTGAAGCTTTCTTT.

The chain combines TRBV27 with TRBJ1-2; D gene uncertain. The CDR3 runs to 11 residues. Germline V gene data show CDR1 as MNHEY and CDR2 as SMNVEV (reference sequence). The V gene lost 10 bases and the J gene lost 5 bases, with 11 bases spanning the gap. The CDR3: CATQRAYGYTF. The CDR3 DNA reads as TGTGCCACTCAGCGGGCGTATGGCTACACCTTC.

This clonotype was observed a few times. The chain is built from TRBV19 and TRBJ1-1, with 7 bases aligning to TRBD1. In germline, CDR1 is LNHDA, CDR2 SQIVND (reference sequence). This CDR3 spans 13 amino acids. Trimming cost V 10 bases and J 6 bases; bases outside gene matches: 11. As DNA, the CDR3 is TGTGCCACTTCGCCGTACAGGGGCGCTGAAGCTTTCTTT. Its protein product is CATSPYRGAEAFF.

This chain connects TRBV10-3 to TRBJ2-7; D is uncertain. Germline loops: CDR1 ENHRY, CDR2 SYGVKD. CDR3 length: 15 amino acids. The V end lost 0 bases, the J end lost 3 bases, and 12 bases lay between the germline ends. CDR3 protein: CAISESADMGYEQYF. As DNA, the CDR3 is TGTGCCATCAGTGAGTCGGCAGATATGGGCTACGAGCAGTACTTC.

This clonotype was seen at least ten times. The chain couples TRBV7-9 to TRBJ2-1, with 11 bases fitting TRBD2. The CDR3 is 15 residues long. Germline V gives CDR1 SEHNR, CDR2 FQNEAQ (reference sequence). The trim removed 1 base at V and 7 bases at J, leaving 3 bases unmatched. CDR3 residues: CASSLVLAGVNEQFF. The CDR3 coding sequence is TGTGCCAGCAGCTTAGTACTAGCGGGAGTAAATGAGCAGTTCTTC.

This clonotype occurred many times. The J gene is TRBJ2-4, the V gene TRBV5-5; perhaps TRBD2 as D (5 bases). The CDR3 length is 14 residues. The germline V gene has CDR1 SGHKS and CDR2 YYEKEE (reference sequence). Trimming removed 1 base at V and 4 bases at J, with 9 bases between. In nucleotides, the CDR3 is TGTGCCAGCAGCTTGCAACTAGATAAAAACATTCAGTACTTC. This encodes CASSLQLDKNIQYF.

The chain recombines TRBV24-1 with TRBJ2-4; no definite D call. With 9 bases removed from V and 0 bases from J, the gap between germline ends came to 29 bases. Germline V gives CDR1 KGHDR, CDR2 SFDVKD. The CDR3 is made up of 20 amino acids. This chain's CDR3 is CATQVASRGLLTVAKNIQYF. The CDR3 region has the DNA TGTGCCACCCAGGTAGCCTCCCGCGGATTACTTACCGTAGCCAAAAACATTCAGTACTTC.